What follows are 14 T cell receptor beta chains derived from one specimen sequenced in a study of T-cell reconstitution after alpha-beta-depleted transplantation in children. Researchers prepared the TCRbeta library using unique molecular identifiers, the study reports. MiXCR was run by TCRdb on the PCR reads, yielding one entry per CDR3 protein. Of around 440,000 distinct CDR3 sequences listed, roughly 17% were seen once; the top ten hold approximately 28%. Sequenced here: PBMCs, mostly from graft donor cells, sampled 360 days after TCRalphabeta/CD19-depleted stem cell transplant. The source is a boy younger than two who had a stem cell transplant for Wiskott-Aldrich syndrome, so the T cells may come from the graft donor.

This clonotype was seen a few times. The chain recombines TRBV4-3 with TRBJ2-7; the D is unclear. Germline CDR1 is LGHNA and CDR2 is YSLEER. The length of the CDR3 is 16 residues. V was shortened by 0 bases and J by 4 bases, with 16 bases between the two germline ends. In DNA form, the CDR3 reads TGCGCCAGCAGCCAAGAGCCAGGTCCCTCCTCATACGAGCAGTACTTC. This codes for CASSQEPGPSSYEQYF.

This clonotype was seen more than once but under ten times. The V gene is TRBV7-9, the J gene TRBJ1-6; D is perhaps TRBD1 (6 bases). There are 16 residues in the CDR3. The V gene's germline CDR1 is SEHNR and CDR2 FQNEAQ (reference sequence). The ends were cut back, 0 bases at V and 6 bases at J, with 12 bases in the middle. CDR3: CASSLAPQGSNSPLHF. In nucleotides, the CDR3 is TGTGCCAGCAGCTTAGCGCCGCAGGGGAGTAATTCACCCCTCCACTTT.

This clonotype was seen a few times. The chain employs TRBV12-3 or TRBV12-4 and TRBJ2-7, with TRBD1 matching 7 bases. J was trimmed by 4 bases and V by 5 bases; bases with no gene match: 14. The CDR3 totals 16 residues. DNA for the CDR3: TGTGCCAGCAGTCCAAGACAGGGCCTTTTATATTACGAGCAGTACTTC. Its translation is CASSPRQGLLYYEQYF.

This clonotype was seen a handful of times. The rearrangement uses TRBV7-9 and TRBJ2-7, with 11 bases aligning to TRBD2. CDR1 SEHNR and CDR2 FQNEAQ come from the germline V gene (reference sequence). Trimming at V came to 2 bases and at J to 0 bases, leaving 6 bases not matched to a gene. The CDR3 sequence is 17 residues long. Here the CDR3 reads CASSLQPTSGSSYEQYF. CDR3 bases: TGTGCCAGCAGCTTACAGCCTACTAGCGGGAGCTCCTACGAGCAGTACTTC. The full variable domain, with the rest looked up from reference TRBV7-9 and TRBJ2-7, is DTGVSQNPRHKITKRGQNVTFRCDPISEHNRLYWYRQTLGQGPEFLTYFQNEAQLEKSRLLSDRFSAERPKGSFSTLEIQRTEQGDSAMYLCASSLQPTSGSSYEQYFGPGTRLTVT.

The chain employs TRBV28 and TRBJ2-7; 10 bases are shared with TRBD1. This CDR3 has 15 residues. Germline V gene lookup returns CDR1 MDHEN and CDR2 SYDVKM. With V trimmed by 4 bases and J by 5 bases, 8 bases remained unmatched. The chain's CDR3 is CASSSPPGTGDEQYF. In DNA, the CDR3 is TGTGCCAGCAGTTCCCCCCCGGGGACAGGGGACGAGCAGTACTTC.

The chain couples TRBV28 to TRBJ2-4, with unresolved D. V lost 3 bases, J lost 2 bases, and 14 bases lay in between. Looked up from germline, CDR1 is MDHEN and CDR2 is SYDVKM. CDR3 length equals 16 residues. The CDR3 region is CASSFISVNTKNIQYF. CDR3 bases: TGTGCCAGCAGTTTTATAAGCGTGAATACCAAAAACATTCAGTACTTC.

This clonotype was detected only a few times. The chain employs TRBV4-1 and TRBJ2-1; 7 bases align to TRBD2. V trimming: 1 base; J trimming: 6 bases; junction bases outside the gene matches: 15. This CDR3 has 18 amino acids. In germline, CDR1 is MGHRA, CDR2 YSYEKL. CDR3 DNA sequence: TGCGCCAGCAGCCAAGGCCCCCGACTAGCAGTGGGTATCAATGAGCAGTTCTTC. This translates into CASSQGPRLAVGINEQFF.

This clonotype was seen a handful of times. The chain couples TRBV5-1 to TRBJ2-6, with a possible D match to TRBD2 (5 bases). V lost 1 base and J lost 2, with 16 bases in between. Germline values: CDR1 SGHRS, CDR2 YFSETQ. The CDR3 spans 18 residues. This CDR3 reads CASSLIGVSVPGANVLTF. The DNA for the CDR3 is TGCGCCAGCAGCTTGATCGGGGTGTCAGTCCCTGGGGCCAACGTCCTGACTTTC.

The chain has TRBV18 and TRBJ1-1; no firm D call. The CDR3 has 13 residues. Germline V gene data show CDR1 as KGHSH and CDR2 as LQKENI. V was cut by 3 bases and J by 7 bases, with 12 bases left in between. The CDR3: CASSPGFGFEAFF. The CDR3 nucleotides are TGTGCCAGCTCACCGGGCTTCGGGTTTGAAGCTTTCTTT.

The table lists this clonotype with many counts. CDR3 region: CSALYPGIYEQYF. In DNA form, the CDR3 reads TGCAGTGCCCTGTACCCAGGGATCTACGAGCAGTACTTC. V gene TRBV20-1 combines with J gene TRBJ2-7, with a tentative D call TRBD1 (5 bases). Trimming shortened V by 6 bases and J by 3 bases, and 15 bases separated the two germline ends. The CDR3 is 13 residues long. CDR1 and CDR2 (germline): DFQATT, SNEGSKA (reference sequence).

This clonotype came up a few times. The chain recombines TRBV7-2 with TRBJ2-7, with D perhaps matching TRBD2 (6 bases). This CDR3 is 14 amino acids long. The V gene's germline CDR1 is SGHTA and CDR2 FQGNSA. The ends were cut back, 5 bases at V and 7 bases at J, with 18 bases in the middle. This CDR3 reads CASSLSSVPQEQYF. DNA for the CDR3: TGTGCCAGCAGCCTTTCTAGCGTACCTCAAGAGCAGTACTTC.

This clonotype was observed a few times. V gene TRBV5-1 combines with J gene TRBJ2-1, with a weak D call TRBD1 (5 bases). CDR1 is SGHRS, CDR2 YFSETQ, per germline. The CDR3 is 14 amino acids. The germline V and J ends were trimmed by 2 bases and 2 bases, with 8 bases remaining between them. The CDR3 region is CASSFTGTYNEQFF. DNA of the CDR3: TGCGCCAGCAGCTTTACAGGTACCTACAATGAGCAGTTCTTC.

The DNA of the CDR3 is TGCAGTGCGAGGGGCCTTATTCAGGGCGAGCAGTACTTC. As protein: CSARGLIQGEQYF. This chain links TRBV20-1 with TRBJ2-7, with D tentatively TRBD1 or TRBD2 (5 bases each). The CDR3 loop spans 13 amino acids. V dropped 6 bases and J dropped 6 bases, with 18 bases sitting between them. Germline-derived CDR1 and CDR2 are DFQATT and SNEGSKA (reference sequence).

V usage is TRBV4-3 and J usage is TRBJ2-3; D remains ambiguous. The germline gives CDR1 LGHNA, CDR2 YSLEER. This CDR3 region has 12 residues. With 6 bases removed from V and 3 bases from J, the gap between germline ends came to 7 bases. CDR3 amino acids: CASRFMTDTQYF. The CDR3 bases are TGCGCCAGCAGGTTCATGACAGATACGCAGTATTTT.